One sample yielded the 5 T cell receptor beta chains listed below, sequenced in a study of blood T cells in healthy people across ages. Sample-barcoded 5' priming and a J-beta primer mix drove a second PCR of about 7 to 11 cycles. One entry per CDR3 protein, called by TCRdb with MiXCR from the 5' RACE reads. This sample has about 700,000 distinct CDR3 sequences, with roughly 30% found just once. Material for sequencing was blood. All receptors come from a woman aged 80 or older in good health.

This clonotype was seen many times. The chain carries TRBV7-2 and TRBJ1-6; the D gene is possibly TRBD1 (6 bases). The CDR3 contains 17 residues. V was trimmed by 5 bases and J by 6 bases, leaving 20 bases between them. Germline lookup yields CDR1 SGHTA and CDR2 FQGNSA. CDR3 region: CASSPTSTGLANSPLHF. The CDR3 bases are TGTGCCAGCAGCCCGACCTCGACAGGCTTGGCTAATTCACCCCTCCACTTT.

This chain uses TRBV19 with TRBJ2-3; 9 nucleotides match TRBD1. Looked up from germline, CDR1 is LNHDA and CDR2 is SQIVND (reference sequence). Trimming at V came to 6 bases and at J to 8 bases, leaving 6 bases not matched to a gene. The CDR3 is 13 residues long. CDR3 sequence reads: CASRRTGVGTQYF. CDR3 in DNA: TGTGCCAGTAGAAGGACAGGGGTCGGTACGCAGTATTTT.

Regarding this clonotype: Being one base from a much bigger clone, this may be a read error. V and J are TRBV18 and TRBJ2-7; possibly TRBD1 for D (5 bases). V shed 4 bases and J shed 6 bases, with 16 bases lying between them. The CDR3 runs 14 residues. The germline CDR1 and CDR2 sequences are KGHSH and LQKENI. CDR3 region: CASSLQQDKVEQYF. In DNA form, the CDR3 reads TGTGCCAGCTCACTACAACAGGACAAGGTCGAGCAGTACTTC.

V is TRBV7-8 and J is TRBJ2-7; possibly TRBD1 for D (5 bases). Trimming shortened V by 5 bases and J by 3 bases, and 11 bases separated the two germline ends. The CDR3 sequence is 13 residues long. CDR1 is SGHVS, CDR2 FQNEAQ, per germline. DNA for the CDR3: TGTGCCAGCAGCCCGTCAGGGATCTACGAGCAGTACTTC. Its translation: CASSPSGIYEQYF. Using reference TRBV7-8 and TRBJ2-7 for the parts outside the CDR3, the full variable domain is GAGVSQSPRYKVAKRGQDVALRCDPISGHVSLFWYQQALGQGPEFLTYFQNEAQLDKSGLPSDRFFAERPEGSVSTLKIQRTQQEDSAVYLCASSPSGIYEQYFGPGTRLTVT.

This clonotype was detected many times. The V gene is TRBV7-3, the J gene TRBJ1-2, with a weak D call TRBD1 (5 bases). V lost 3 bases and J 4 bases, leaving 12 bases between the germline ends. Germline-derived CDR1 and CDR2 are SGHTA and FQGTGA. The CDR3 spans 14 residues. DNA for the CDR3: TGTGCCAGCAGCTTGTATCAGGGCCCCTATGGCTACACCTTC. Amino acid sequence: CASSLYQGPYGYTF.